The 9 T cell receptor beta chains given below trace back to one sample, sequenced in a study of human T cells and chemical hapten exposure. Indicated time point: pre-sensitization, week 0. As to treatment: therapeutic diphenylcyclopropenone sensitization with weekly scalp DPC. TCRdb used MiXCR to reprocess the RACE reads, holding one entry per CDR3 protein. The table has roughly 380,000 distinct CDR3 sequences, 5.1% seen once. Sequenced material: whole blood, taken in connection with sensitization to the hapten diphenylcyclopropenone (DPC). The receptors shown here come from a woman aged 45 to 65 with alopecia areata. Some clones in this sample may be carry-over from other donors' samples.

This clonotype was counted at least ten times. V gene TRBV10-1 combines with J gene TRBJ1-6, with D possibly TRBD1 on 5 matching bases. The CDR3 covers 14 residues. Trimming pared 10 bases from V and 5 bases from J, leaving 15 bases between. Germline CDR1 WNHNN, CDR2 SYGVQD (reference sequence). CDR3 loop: CATGDGHDNSPLHF. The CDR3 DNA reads TGCGCCACGGGGGATGGACACGATAATTCACCCCTCCACTTT.

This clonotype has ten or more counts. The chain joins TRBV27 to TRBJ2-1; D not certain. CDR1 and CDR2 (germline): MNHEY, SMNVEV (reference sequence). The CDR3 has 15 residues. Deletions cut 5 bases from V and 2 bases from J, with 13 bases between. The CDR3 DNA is TGTGCCAGCAGTCCCATGGCGGAAGCCTACAATGAGCAGTTCTTC. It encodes CASSPMAEAYNEQFF.

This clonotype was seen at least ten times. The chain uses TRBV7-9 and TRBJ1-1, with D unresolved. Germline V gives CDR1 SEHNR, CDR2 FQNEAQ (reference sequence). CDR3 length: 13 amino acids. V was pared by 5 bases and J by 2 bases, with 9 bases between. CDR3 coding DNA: TGTGCCAGCAGCCCCGACCCAAACACTGAAGCTTTCTTT. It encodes CASSPDPNTEAFF. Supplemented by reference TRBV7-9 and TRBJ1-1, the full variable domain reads DTGVSQNPRHKITKRGQNVTFRCDPISEHNRLYWYRQTLGQGPEFLTYFQNEAQLEKSRLLSDRFSAERPKGSFSTLEIQRTEQGDSAMYLCASSPDPNTEAFFGQGTRLTVV.

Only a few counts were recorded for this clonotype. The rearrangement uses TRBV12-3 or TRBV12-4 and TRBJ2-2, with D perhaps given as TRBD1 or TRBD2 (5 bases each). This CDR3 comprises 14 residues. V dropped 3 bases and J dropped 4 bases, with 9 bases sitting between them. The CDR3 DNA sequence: TGTGCCAGCAGTTTCCCGGGGCCCACCGGGGAGCTGTTTTTT. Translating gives CASSFPGPTGELFF.

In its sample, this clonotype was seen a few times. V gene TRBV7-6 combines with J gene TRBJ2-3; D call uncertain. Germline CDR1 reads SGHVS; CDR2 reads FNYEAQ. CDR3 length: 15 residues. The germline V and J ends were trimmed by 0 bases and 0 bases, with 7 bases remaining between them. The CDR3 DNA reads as TGTGCCAGCAGCTTAGCTGGGGATAGCACAGATACGCAGTATTTT. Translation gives CASSLAGDSTDTQYF.

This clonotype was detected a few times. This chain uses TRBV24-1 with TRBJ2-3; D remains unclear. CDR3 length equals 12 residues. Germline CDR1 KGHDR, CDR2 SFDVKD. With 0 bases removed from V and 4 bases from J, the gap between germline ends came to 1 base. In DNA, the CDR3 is TGTGCCACCAGTGATTTGTCAGATACGCAGTATTTT. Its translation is CATSDLSDTQYF.

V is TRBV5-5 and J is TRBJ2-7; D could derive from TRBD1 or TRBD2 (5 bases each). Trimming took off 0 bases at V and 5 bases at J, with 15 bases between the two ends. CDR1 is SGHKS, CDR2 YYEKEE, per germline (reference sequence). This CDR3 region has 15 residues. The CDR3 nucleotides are TGTGCCAGCAGCTTGGGGTTCCTGAGGGACGACGAGCAGTACTTC. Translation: CASSLGFLRDDEQYF.

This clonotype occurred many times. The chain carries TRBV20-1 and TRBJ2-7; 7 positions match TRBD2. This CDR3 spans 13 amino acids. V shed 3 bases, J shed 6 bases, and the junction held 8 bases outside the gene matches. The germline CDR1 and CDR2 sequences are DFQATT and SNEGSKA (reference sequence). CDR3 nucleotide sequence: TGCAGTGCTAGGGGGACTACGAACCCCGAGCAGTACTTC. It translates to CSARGTTNPEQYF.

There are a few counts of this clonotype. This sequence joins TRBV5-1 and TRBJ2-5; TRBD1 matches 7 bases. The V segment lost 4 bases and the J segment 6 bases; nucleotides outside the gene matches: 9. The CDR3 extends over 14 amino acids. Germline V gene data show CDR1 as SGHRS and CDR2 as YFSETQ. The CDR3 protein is CASSPLTGSKTQYF. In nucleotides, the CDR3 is TGCGCCAGCAGCCCGTTGACAGGGAGTAAGACCCAGTACTTC.